The source of this TCR beta chain is a study of spatial heterogeneity in lung cancer. As for the study in general: After resection, follow-up PBMC samples were sequenced when available, at a median of approximately 23 months later.

TCRdb reanalysed the 5' RACE reads using MiXCR and keeps one entry per CDR3 protein. Found here are 35,000 to 45,000 distinct CDR3 sequences, under 9% of them singletons; the top ten hold about 9.2%. Documented time point: blood at routine non-recurrence follow-up after resection. Germline assignment: CDR1 SQVTM and CDR2 ANQGSEA. Trimming removed 7 bases from V and 4 bases from J, with 10 bases in between. CDR3 size: 11 residues. V gene TRBV29-1 combines with J gene TRBJ1-2; D gene ambiguous. The sample here was PBMCs, taken at follow-up. This TCR derives from a male donor with early-stage non-small cell lung cancer. As DNA, the CDR3 is TGCAGCGGACGAGGCGGCTATGGCTACACCTTC. It encodes CSGRGGYGYTF.